The 30 T cell receptor beta chains in this list originate from one sample, sequenced in a study of blood T cell repertoires in COVID-19. Here immunoSEQ multiplex PCR was the method, and the copy in TCRdb shows in-frame clones only, minus some. The sample holds around 180,000 clones, over 65% seen once. Sequencing was performed on peripheral blood. The receptors here all came from an elderly woman with acute or convalescent COVID-19.

The rearrangement joins TRBV7-8 to TRBJ2-7; D may be TRBD1 (6 bases). The CDR3 sequence is 15 residues long. The V end was cut by 0 bases, the J end by 6 bases, with 15 bases between. Germline V gene lookup returns CDR1 SGHVS and CDR2 FQNEAQ. For the CDR3, the DNA is TGTGCCAGCAGCTTAGCGGGGGCGGCGGCGTTCGAGCAGTACTTC. It translates to CASSLAGAAAFEQYF.

This clone was seen ten or more times. Other DNA sequences in the sample encode the same CDR3. The chain joins TRBV30 to TRBJ2-2; perhaps TRBD1 as D (7 bases). V lost 1 base and J lost 1, with 10 bases in between. The CDR3 runs to 15 residues. In germline, CDR1 is GTSNPN, CDR2 SVGIG (reference sequence). CDR3: CAWSAGDRNTGELFF. CDR3 DNA sequence: TGTGCCTGGAGTGCGGGGGACAGGAACACCGGGGAGCTGTTTTTT.

This chain links TRBV27 with TRBJ2-3; TRBD2 might be the D (6 bases). The ends were cut back, 3 bases at V and 2 bases at J, with 12 bases in the middle. Germline CDR1 is MNHEY and CDR2 is SMNVEV (reference sequence). This CDR3 comprises 15 residues. The CDR3 DNA reads TGTGCCAGCAGTTTCTCTAGCGCCTCCACAGATACGCAGTATTTT. Its translation: CASSFSSASTDTQYF.

The genes are TRBV5-6 and TRBJ1-4, with 9 bases that match TRBD1. There are 13 residues in the CDR3. The germline V gene encodes CDR1 SGHDT and CDR2 YYEEEE. Trimming removed 6 bases from V and 8 bases from J; junction bases left unmatched: 5. CDR3 protein: CASMDRGREKLFF. DNA for the CDR3: TGTGCCAGCATGGACAGGGGACGAGAAAAACTGTTTTTT. The entire variable domain, with the rest obtained from reference TRBV5-6 and TRBJ1-4, is as follows: DAGVTQSPTHLIKTRGQQVTLRCSPKSGHDTVSWYQQALGQGPQFIFQYYEEEERQRGNFPDRFSGHQFPNYSSELNVNALLLGDSALYLCASMDRGREKLFFGSGTQLSVL.

The rearrangement links TRBV9 to TRBJ1-3; no clear D. Deletions cut 0 bases from V and 0 bases from J, with 7 bases between. CDR3 length: 15 amino acids. CDR1 and CDR2 (germline): SGDLS, YYNGEE. DNA for the CDR3: TGTGCCAGCAGCGTAGCTGGCAACTCTGGAAACACCATATATTTT. Its translation is CASSVAGNSGNTIYF.

The chain combines TRBV11-2 with TRBJ1-3; D is unclear. In germline, CDR1 is SGHAT, CDR2 FQNNGV. V lost 1 base and J 4 bases, leaving 2 bases between the germline ends. This CDR3 is built from 12 residues. The CDR3 DNA sequence: TGTGCCAGCAGCTTAGCGGGAAACACCATATATTTT. It is translated as CASSLAGNTIYF.

This chain uses TRBV6-6 with TRBJ2-7; 7 bases match TRBD1. Trimming took 6 bases from V and 3 from J; bases not matched to a gene: 5. Germline V gives CDR1 MNHNY, CDR2 SVGAGI (reference sequence). This CDR3 has 13 residues. In nucleotides, the CDR3 is TGTGCCAGCAGCCCGGGACAGCTCTACGAGCAGTACTTC. It is translated as CASSPGQLYEQYF.

This sequence joins TRBV7-2 and TRBJ2-4; D unresolved. Germline-derived CDR1 and CDR2 are SGHTA and FQGNSA. V lost 1 base and J lost 0, with 7 bases in between. The CDR3 consists of 15 residues. The CDR3, as DNA: TGTGCCAGCAGCTTAGAACGACTAGCCAAAAACATTCAGTACTTC. Translating gives CASSLERLAKNIQYF.

This chain uses TRBV7-9 with TRBJ1-2; no clear D gene. The CDR3 is 12 residues long. The germline V gene has CDR1 SEHNR and CDR2 FQNEAQ (reference sequence). Trimming took 5 bases from V and 8 from J, leaving 12 bases between them. CDR3 loop: CASSPSEVGYTF. The CDR3 DNA is TGTGCCAGCAGCCCTTCTGAGGTCGGCTACACCTTC.

This clone was picked up one time. In DNA form, the CDR3 reads TGTGCCAGCAGCTTTTCGCCTAGCGGGTCTTACAATGAGCAGTTCTTC. Its protein is CASSFSPSGSYNEQFF. The V call is TRBV7-3, the J call TRBJ2-1, with 8 bases aligning to TRBD2. The CDR3 consists of 16 residues. From germline, CDR1 is SGHTA and CDR2 FQGTGA. Germline trimming cut 3 bases from V and 4 bases from J; bases unmatched to any gene: 8.

The rearrangement joins TRBV5-1 to TRBJ2-3; 9 positions match TRBD2. V lost 1 base and J lost 4; bases outside the gene matches: 7. Per germline, CDR1 SGHRS and CDR2 YFSETQ. The CDR3 consists of 16 residues. CDR3 protein: CASSLISGGSADTQYF. CDR3 coding DNA: TGCGCCAGCAGCTTGATCAGCGGGGGGTCGGCAGATACGCAGTATTTT.

The chain couples TRBV28 to TRBJ2-3; 12 bases agree with TRBD2. The CDR3 consists of 20 residues. CDR1 and CDR2 (germline): MDHEN, SYDVKM. V lost 5 bases and J lost 4; bases outside the gene matches: 19. CDR3 nucleotides: TGTGCCAGCAGTCCTTGGTCGGCCTTGACTAGCGGGAGTGGAGCAGATACGCAGTATTTT. It yields the protein CASSPWSALTSGSGADTQYF.

The chain carries TRBV28 and TRBJ1-1, with D maybe TRBD1 (6 bases). CDR1 and CDR2 (germline): MDHEN, SYDVKM. V was shortened by 8 bases and J by 1 base, with 11 bases between the two germline ends. CDR3 size: 13 residues. This chain's CDR3 is CASFKTGNTEAFF. CDR3 sequence (DNA): TGTGCCAGCTTCAAGACAGGGAACACTGAAGCTTTCTTT.

The chain couples TRBV28 to TRBJ2-2; D remains ambiguous. V lost 9 bases, J lost 3 bases, and 14 bases lay in between. The CDR3 spans 14 residues. CDR1 is MDHEN and CDR2 is SYDVKM in the germline V gene. CDR3 DNA: TGTGCCAGTACAGAAGGTCTTTACACCGGGGAGCTGTTTTTT. Its translation: CASTEGLYTGELFF.

The rearrangement links TRBV9 to TRBJ2-1, with 7 bases that match TRBD1. Germline lookup yields CDR1 SGDLS and CDR2 YYNGEE. The length of the CDR3 is 16 residues. Trimming took 4 bases from V and 9 from J; bases not matched to a gene: 16. CDR3 nucleotide sequence: TGTGCCAGCAGCCCAATCACCGGGACAGATTTTAGTGAGCAGTTCTTC. Translation: CASSPITGTDFSEQFF.

V is TRBV11-3 and J is TRBJ2-1, with 12 bases aligning to TRBD2. V shed 5 bases and J 7 bases; nucleotides not matched to a gene: 15. The CDR3 totals 18 residues. Germline V gene sequence: CDR1 SGHNT, CDR2 YENEEA. In DNA form, the CDR3 reads TGTGCCAGCAGCCATAGAGGGGGTGGACTAGCGGGGAAGAATGAGCAGTTCTTC. Its translation: CASSHRGGGLAGKNEQFF.

The V gene is TRBV27, the J gene TRBJ2-3; 7 bases line up with TRBD1. This CDR3 comprises 15 residues. The germline CDR1 and CDR2 sequences are MNHEY and SMNVEV (reference sequence). V gave up 6 bases and J gave up 6 bases; unmatched junction bases: 12. In nucleotides, the CDR3 is TGTGCCAGCAGGGCCGCCGGGACAGCGGCCGATACGCAGTATTTT. This codes for CASRAAGTAADTQYF.

The chain carries TRBV5-1 and TRBJ2-2; D unclear. Trimming shortened V by 0 bases and J by 8 bases, and 8 bases separated the two germline ends. Germline CDR1 and CDR2: SGHRS and YFSETQ. The CDR3 is 13 amino acids. CDR3 sequence reads: CASSLGSRGELFF. As DNA, the CDR3 is TGCGCCAGCAGCTTGGGGAGCCGGGGGGAGCTGTTTTTT. Drawing the rest from reference TRBV5-1 and TRBJ2-2, the complete variable domain is KAGVTQTPRYLIKTRGQQVTLSCSPISGHRSVSWYQQTPGQGLQFLFEYFSETQRNKGNFPGRFSGRQFSNSRSEMNVSTLELGDSALYLCASSLGSRGELFFGEGSRLTVL.

The gene calls are TRBV4-3 and TRBJ2-3, with TRBD2 identical over 9 bases. The V gene's germline CDR1 is LGHNA and CDR2 YSLEER. Unmatched junction bases numbered 5, after V lost 1 base and J lost 3 bases. CDR3 length equals 16 residues. Here the CDR3 reads CASSQGAGGGTDTQYF. The DNA of the CDR3 is TGCGCCAGCAGCCAAGGAGCGGGAGGAGGGACAGATACGCAGTATTTT.

V gene TRBV5-6 combines with J gene TRBJ2-1, with 7 bases identical to TRBD2. CDR3 size: 16 residues. Germline CDR1 SGHDT, CDR2 YYEEEE. V shed 2 bases and J 6 bases; nucleotides not matched to a gene: 11. In DNA, the CDR3 is TGTGCCAGCAGCTTAGTCGGCGGGAGTAATGGCAATGAGCAGTTCTTC. Protein: CASSLVGGSNGNEQFF.

The rearrangement uses TRBV4-3 and TRBJ2-5, with TRBD1 identical over 7 bases. CDR1 and CDR2 (germline): LGHNA, YSLEER. V shed 1 base and J 5 bases; nucleotides not matched to a gene: 7. The CDR3 loop spans 15 amino acids. The CDR3 coding sequence is TGCGCCAGCAGCCAAGGAGACAGGGTGGCGGAGACCCAGTACTTC. Translating it yields CASSQGDRVAETQYF.

This clone was seen a few times. The V and J genes are TRBV19 and TRBJ1-5, with a tentative D call TRBD1 (5 bases). Trimming pared 6 bases from V and 0 bases from J, leaving 12 bases between. Looked up from germline, CDR1 is LNHDA and CDR2 is SQIVND (reference sequence). CDR3 size: 15 residues. CDR3 sequence reads: CASSSTVNSNQPQHF. The DNA for the CDR3 is TGTGCCAGTAGCTCGACAGTCAATAGCAATCAGCCCCAGCATTTT.

V usage is TRBV19 and J usage is TRBJ2-3; D is possibly TRBD2 (6 bases). Germline CDR1 reads LNHDA; CDR2 reads SQIVND (reference sequence). Between the trimmed V and J ends, which lost 4 bases and 5 bases, there was a span of 10 bases. This CDR3 spans 13 amino acids. This CDR3 reads CASSTGRGDTQYF. CDR3 DNA: TGTGCCAGTAGTACAGGGCGGGGAGATACGCAGTATTTT.

The gene calls are TRBV5-4 and TRBJ2-3, with D possibly matching TRBD1 (6 bases). Germline-derived CDR1 and CDR2 are SGHNT and YYREEE (reference sequence). With 4 bases removed from V and 0 bases from J, the gap between germline ends came to 18 bases. The CDR3 extends over 17 amino acids. Here the CDR3 reads CASSTGQRVTSTDTQYF. The CDR3 bases are TGTGCCAGCAGCACAGGACAGAGGGTGACAAGCACAGATACGCAGTATTTT. Looking up the rest from reference TRBV5-4 and TRBJ2-3 gives the full variable domain: ETGVTQSPTHLIKTRGQQVTLRCSSQSGHNTVSWYQQALGQGPQFIFQYYREEENGRGNFPPRFSGLQFPNYSSELNVNALELDDSALYLCASSTGQRVTSTDTQYFGPGTRLTVL.

The CDR3 nucleotides read TGTGCCAGCAGCTCCCGGTGGGGGACAGGGGCCCCTGGGGCCAACGTCCTGACTTTC. Protein product: CASSSRWGTGAPGANVLTF. The chain couples TRBV7-2 to TRBJ2-6; 10 bases are shared with TRBD1. The CDR3 runs to 19 residues. Trimming cost V 4 bases and J 2 bases; bases outside gene matches: 11. In germline, CDR1 is SGHTA, CDR2 FQGNSA.

The gene calls are TRBV3-1 (or the pseudogene TRBV3-2) and TRBJ2-7; 8 bases line up with TRBD1. Germline CDR1 is LGHDT and CDR2 is YNNKEL (reference sequence). The V segment lost 4 bases and the J segment 3 bases; nucleotides outside the gene matches: 5. CDR3 length: 14 residues. The CDR3 nucleotides read TGTGCCAGCAGCCTCCCGGGACAGGACTACGAGCAGTACTTC. Its translation: CASSLPGQDYEQYF.

The chain combines TRBV4-1 with TRBJ2-5; 10 bases agree with TRBD1. Germline loops: CDR1 MGHRA, CDR2 YSYEKL. Trimming removed 2 bases from V and 5 bases from J; junction bases left unmatched: 5. The CDR3 consists of 15 residues. DNA of the CDR3: TGCGCCAGCAGCCAACCACAGACAGGGGGCGAGACCCAGTACTTC. This sequence encodes CASSQPQTGGETQYF.

The V and J genes are TRBV28 and TRBJ1-5; TRBD1 aligns across 8 bases. Germline CDR1 and CDR2: MDHEN and SYDVKM. V gave up 5 bases and J gave up 5 bases; unmatched junction bases: 14. The CDR3 is 17 residues long. The CDR3 sequence is CASSGTTGTGDDQPQHF. In nucleotides, the CDR3 is TGTGCCAGCAGTGGTACCACCGGGACAGGAGATGATCAGCCCCAGCATTTT.

Written as DNA, the CDR3 is TGTGCCAGCACCCTTTCTAGGGGGACTGAAGCTTTCTTT. Encoded protein: CASTLSRGTEAFF. This chain joins TRBV6-5 and TRBJ1-1, with D possibly matching TRBD1 (6 bases). The germline CDR1 and CDR2 sequences are MNHEY and SVGAGI. CDR3 length: 13 residues. Trimming shortened V by 7 bases and J by 5 bases, and 14 bases separated the two germline ends.

The chain has TRBV28 and TRBJ1-1, with 12 bases matching TRBD1. Germline V gene lookup returns CDR1 MDHEN and CDR2 SYDVKM. This CDR3 comprises 15 residues. The V gene end was trimmed by 5 bases and the J gene end by 6 bases; junction bases not matched to a gene: 7. Written as DNA, the CDR3 is TGTGCCAGCAGTCCCCCGGGACAGGGGGCCGCTGAAGCTTTCTTT. Translation gives CASSPPGQGAAEAFF.